Listed below are T cell receptor beta chains from one sample, sequenced in a study of T-cell reconstitution after alpha-beta-depleted transplantation in children. TCRdb called the PCR reads again in MiXCR, with one record for every CDR3 protein. The sample holds about 980,000 distinct CDR3 sequences, roughly 31% seen once. The material was PBMCs, mostly from graft donor cells, obtained 360 days after TCRalphabeta/CD19-depleted stem cell transplant. Receptors were obtained from a boy younger than two who had a stem cell transplant for SCID, so the T cells may come from the graft donor. CDR3s include the opening cysteine and the closing phenylalanine or tryptophan. Each record gives: CDR3 protein, CDR3 DNA, V gene, J gene, clone size, D gene. The D gene is left open where the match is weak. Size is omitted from some rows. Given values are once, few, many or a class for expanded clones.

CDR3aa: CASSAARGHFWEQYF; CDR3nt: TGTGCCAGCAGCGCGGCTAGGGGGCATTTTTGGGAGCAGTACTTC; v_gene: TRBV28; j_gene: TRBJ2-7; abundance: -; d_gene: TRBD1
CDR3aa: CASITGGSNSLFGYGYTF; CDR3nt: TGCGCCAGTATAACTGGGGGGTCTAATTCCCTCTTTGGCTATGGCTACACCTTC; v_gene: TRBV5-1; j_gene: TRBJ1-2; abundance: few; d_gene: -
CDR3aa: CASGKTDTQYF; CDR3nt: TGTGCCAGCGGGAAGACAGATACGCAGTATTTT; v_gene: TRBV12-3/TRBV12-4; j_gene: TRBJ2-3; abundance: -; d_gene: -
CDR3aa: CASSYWGDNEQFF; CDR3nt: TGTGCCAGCAGTTACTGGGGGGACAATGAGCAGTTCTTC; v_gene: TRBV6-5; j_gene: TRBJ2-1; abundance: -; d_gene: -
CDR3aa: CASSPLFGGGATDTQYF; CDR3nt: TGTGCCAGCAGTCCCCTCTTCGGCGGGGGGGCCACAGATACGCAGTATTTT; v_gene: TRBV27; j_gene: TRBJ2-3; abundance: -; d_gene: TRBD2
CDR3aa: CASSFSFPGARNSPLHF; CDR3nt: TGTGCCAGCAGCTTCAGCTTTCCGGGGGCTAGGAATTCACCCCTCCACTTT; v_gene: TRBV7-2; j_gene: TRBJ1-6; abundance: -; d_gene: -
CDR3aa: CASSQDLRTGAASTGELFF; CDR3nt: TGCGCCAGCAGCCAAGATTTGAGGACAGGGGCCGCGAGCACCGGGGAGCTGTTTTTT; v_gene: TRBV4-3; j_gene: TRBJ2-2; abundance: few; d_gene: TRBD1
CDR3aa: CSARAGVGGNTIYF; CDR3nt: TGCAGTGCTAGAGCGGGGGTGGGAGGAAACACCATATATTTT; v_gene: TRBV20-1; j_gene: TRBJ1-3; abundance: few; d_gene: -
CDR3aa: CASSFMGIHEQFF; CDR3nt: TGTGCCAGCAGCTTCATGGGAATCCATGAGCAGTTCTTC; v_gene: TRBV7-2; j_gene: TRBJ2-1; abundance: few; d_gene: -
CDR3aa: CASNQALSGNTIYF; CDR3nt: TGTGCGAGCAACCAGGCCCTCTCTGGAAACACCATATATTTT; v_gene: TRBV2; j_gene: TRBJ1-3; abundance: few; d_gene: -
CDR3aa: CSAGVTKGEPQHF; CDR3nt: TGCAGTGCTGGCGTCACCAAGGGCGAGCCCCAGCATTTT; v_gene: TRBV20-1; j_gene: TRBJ1-5; abundance: few; d_gene: -
CDR3aa: CSASGQRPRDTQYF; CDR3nt: TGCAGTGCTAGCGGACAAAGGCCCAGGGATACGCAGTATTTT; v_gene: TRBV20-1; j_gene: TRBJ2-3; abundance: once; d_gene: -
CDR3aa: CSARGSFNTQYF; CDR3nt: TGCAGTGCCAGAGGGTCCTTTAATACGCAGTATTTT; v_gene: TRBV20-1; j_gene: TRBJ2-3; abundance: -; d_gene: -
CDR3aa: CSAREPGGGPTEAFF; CDR3nt: TGCAGTGCTAGAGAACCCGGTGGGGGGCCCACTGAAGCTTTCTTT; v_gene: TRBV20-1; j_gene: TRBJ1-1; abundance: few; d_gene: -
CDR3aa: CASSLNRVSGTEAFF; CDR3nt: TGTGCCAGCAGTTTAAACAGGGTCAGCGGCACTGAAGCTTTCTTT; v_gene: TRBV28; j_gene: TRBJ1-1; abundance: -; d_gene: -
CDR3aa: CASSIPGYGYTF; CDR3nt: TGTGCCAGCAGCATACCGGGCTATGGCTACACCTTC; v_gene: TRBV7-8; j_gene: TRBJ1-2; abundance: few; d_gene: -
CDR3aa: CASAGSLGGYTF; CDR3nt: TGTGCCAGCGCCGGCAGTCTTGGTGGCTACACCTTC; v_gene: TRBV6-6; j_gene: TRBJ1-2; abundance: few; d_gene: -
CDR3aa: CAIGPYNEQFF; CDR3nt: TGTGCCATAGGGCCCTACAATGAGCAGTTCTTC; v_gene: TRBV12-3/TRBV12-4; j_gene: TRBJ2-1; abundance: many; d_gene: -
CDR3aa: CSAKSGGKPETQYF; CDR3nt: TGCAGTGCTAAAAGCGGGGGTAAACCAGAGACCCAGTACTTC; v_gene: TRBV20-1; j_gene: TRBJ2-5; abundance: few; d_gene: TRBD2
CDR3aa: CASSLGLAGGPGQFF; CDR3nt: TGTGCCAGCAGCCTGGGACTAGCGGGGGGGCCTGGGCAGTTCTTC; v_gene: TRBV3-1; j_gene: TRBJ2-1; abundance: few; d_gene: TRBD2
CDR3aa: CASSLARVGGYNEQFF; CDR3nt: TGTGCCAGCAGCTTAGCGCGGGTGGGGGGCTACAATGAGCAGTTCTTC; v_gene: TRBV7-2; j_gene: TRBJ2-1; abundance: -; d_gene: -
CDR3aa: CASSPQTGGSYNEQFF; CDR3nt: TGTGCCAGCAGCCCCCAAACAGGGGGCTCCTACAATGAGCAGTTCTTC; v_gene: TRBV4-2; j_gene: TRBJ2-1; abundance: few; d_gene: TRBD1
CDR3aa: CASRDSGKKGGNEQFF; CDR3nt: TGTGCCAGCAGAGACTCGGGGAAGAAAGGGGGCAATGAGCAGTTCTTC; v_gene: TRBV6-5; j_gene: TRBJ2-1; abundance: -; d_gene: -
CDR3aa: CASSYSRRQGIDNEQFF; CDR3nt: TGTGCCAGCAGCTACAGCCGAAGACAGGGTATCGACAATGAGCAGTTCTTC; v_gene: TRBV7-8; j_gene: TRBJ2-1; abundance: -; d_gene: TRBD1
CDR3aa: CASSNLAGDYEQYF; CDR3nt: TGTGCCAGCAGTAACCTAGCGGGGGACTACGAGCAGTACTTC; v_gene: TRBV12-3/TRBV12-4; j_gene: TRBJ2-7; abundance: few; d_gene: TRBD2
CDR3aa: CASSYIRLAYEQYF; CDR3nt: TGTGCCAGCAGTTATATCCGACTGGCCTACGAGCAGTACTTC; v_gene: TRBV28; j_gene: TRBJ2-7; abundance: few; d_gene: -
CDR3aa: CATQAGTGSGGAYEQYF; CDR3nt: TGTGCCACCCAAGCCGGGACAGGGTCCGGGGGGGCCTACGAGCAGTACTTC; v_gene: TRBV28; j_gene: TRBJ2-7; abundance: -; d_gene: -
CDR3aa: CASRSFGFQPQHF; CDR3nt: TGTGCTTCCAGGTCATTCGGTTTCCAGCCCCAGCATTTT; v_gene: TRBV12-3/TRBV12-4; j_gene: TRBJ1-5; abundance: once; d_gene: -
CDR3aa: CASSPGDLNTEAFF; CDR3nt: TGTGCCAGCAGTCCGGGGGACTTGAACACTGAAGCTTTCTTT; v_gene: TRBV12-3/TRBV12-4; j_gene: TRBJ1-1; abundance: -; d_gene: -
CDR3aa: CATSKLGQGGPETQYF; CDR3nt: TGTGCCACCAGCAAGTTGGGACAGGGAGGCCCAGAGACCCAGTACTTC; v_gene: TRBV15; j_gene: TRBJ2-5; abundance: few; d_gene: TRBD1
CDR3aa: CASSLEAKRGWDEQFF; CDR3nt: TGTGCCAGCAGCCTAGAGGCCAAACGGGGTTGGGATGAGCAGTTCTTC; v_gene: TRBV7-8; j_gene: TRBJ2-1; abundance: -; d_gene: -
CDR3aa: CASSQDSATNEKLFF; CDR3nt: TGCGCCAGCAGCCAGGACAGTGCAACTAATGAAAAACTGTTTTTT; v_gene: TRBV4-1; j_gene: TRBJ1-4; abundance: few; d_gene: -
CDR3aa: CAINTRTGTDTQYF; CDR3nt: TGTGCCATCAACACACGGACCGGCACAGATACGCAGTATTTT; v_gene: TRBV10-3; j_gene: TRBJ2-3; abundance: few; d_gene: -
CDR3aa: CATSREVWVSGNTIYF; CDR3nt: TGTGCCACCAGCAGAGAGGTCTGGGTATCGGGAAACACCATATATTTT; v_gene: TRBV15; j_gene: TRBJ1-3; abundance: few; d_gene: -
CDR3aa: CASSLTTGGLSTDTQYF; CDR3nt: TGCGCCAGCAGCTTGACAACGGGGGGGCTCAGCACAGATACGCAGTATTTT; v_gene: TRBV5-1; j_gene: TRBJ2-3; abundance: -; d_gene: TRBD2
CDR3aa: CASSLKGGLGSEQFF; CDR3nt: TGTGCCAGCAGTTTAAAGGGGGGCCTAGGTAGTGAGCAGTTCTTC; v_gene: TRBV12-3/TRBV12-4; j_gene: TRBJ2-1; abundance: -; d_gene: -
CDR3aa: CASSLARPVQETQYF; CDR3nt: TGCGCCAGCAGCTTGGCCCGACCCGTCCAAGAGACCCAGTACTTC; v_gene: TRBV5-1; j_gene: TRBJ2-5; abundance: -; d_gene: -
CDR3aa: CASSLRTGLQETQYF; CDR3nt: TGTGCCAGCAGCCTTAGGACAGGGTTACAAGAGACCCAGTACTTC; v_gene: TRBV7-9; j_gene: TRBJ2-5; abundance: -; d_gene: TRBD1
CDR3aa: CASSLTGLRTDTQYF; CDR3nt: TGCGCCAGCAGCTTGACAGGGCTGAGGACAGATACGCAGTATTTT; v_gene: TRBV5-1; j_gene: TRBJ2-3; abundance: -; d_gene: -
CDR3aa: CASSRAGSGNTIYF; CDR3nt: TGCGCCAGCAGCCGCGCCGGTTCTGGAAACACCATATATTTT; v_gene: TRBV5-1; j_gene: TRBJ1-3; abundance: -; d_gene: -
CDR3aa: CASSLTGQVDGYTF; CDR3nt: TGTGCCAGCAGCTTGACGGGACAGGTAGATGGCTACACCTTC; v_gene: TRBV5-6; j_gene: TRBJ1-2; abundance: -; d_gene: TRBD1
CDR3aa: CASSLKGTDYNEQFF; CDR3nt: TGCGCCAGCAGCTTGAAAGGGACAGACTACAATGAGCAGTTCTTC; v_gene: TRBV5-1; j_gene: TRBJ2-1; abundance: -; d_gene: TRBD1
CDR3aa: CATAGTQGGTETQYF; CDR3nt: TGCGCCACCGCAGGAACACAGGGGGGAACAGAGACCCAGTACTTC; v_gene: TRBV5-1; j_gene: TRBJ2-5; abundance: -; d_gene: TRBD1
CDR3aa: CSAVAGGLYNEQFF; CDR3nt: TGCAGTGCTGTAGCGGGGGGGCTTTACAATGAGCAGTTCTTC; v_gene: TRBV20-1; j_gene: TRBJ2-1; abundance: few; d_gene: TRBD2
CDR3aa: CASKVQGIFTDTQYF; CDR3nt: TGTGCCAGCAAAGTGCAAGGGATCTTCACAGATACGCAGTATTTT; v_gene: TRBV5-6; j_gene: TRBJ2-3; abundance: once; d_gene: -
CDR3aa: CASSYTTGGAADTQYF; CDR3nt: TGTGCCAGCAGCTACACGACAGGTGGGGCGGCAGATACGCAGTATTTT; v_gene: TRBV7-3; j_gene: TRBJ2-3; abundance: -; d_gene: -
CDR3aa: CASSLSGPEFF; CDR3nt: TGTGCCAGCAGCCTCAGCGGCCCTGAGTTCTTC; v_gene: TRBV7-2; j_gene: TRBJ2-1; abundance: -; d_gene: -
CDR3aa: CASSPPGPPEANVLTF; CDR3nt: TGTGCCAGCAGTCCCCCGGGGCCACCTGAGGCCAACGTCCTGACTTTC; v_gene: TRBV12-3/TRBV12-4; j_gene: TRBJ2-6; abundance: -; d_gene: -
CDR3aa: CASSHLAAGDHLITMSRRTSEQFF; CDR3nt: TGTGCCAGCAGCCACTTAGCCGCGGGGGACCATCTCATTACAATGAGCAGGCGTACGTCGGAGCAGTTCTTC; v_gene: TRBV14; j_gene: TRBJ2-1; abundance: few; d_gene: TRBD2
CDR3aa: CASSSRQGSYSGNTIYF; CDR3nt: TGTGCCAGCAGTTCCCGACAGGGGTCCTACTCTGGAAACACCATATATTTT; v_gene: TRBV12-3/TRBV12-4; j_gene: TRBJ1-3; abundance: few; d_gene: TRBD1